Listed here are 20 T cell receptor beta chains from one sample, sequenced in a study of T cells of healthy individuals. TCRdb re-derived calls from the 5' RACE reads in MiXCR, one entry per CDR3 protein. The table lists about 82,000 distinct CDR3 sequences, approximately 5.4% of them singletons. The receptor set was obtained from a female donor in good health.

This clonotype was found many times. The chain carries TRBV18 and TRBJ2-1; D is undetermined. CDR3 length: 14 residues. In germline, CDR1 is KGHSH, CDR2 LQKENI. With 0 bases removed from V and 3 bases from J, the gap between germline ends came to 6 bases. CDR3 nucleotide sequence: TGTGCCAGCTCACCACCCCCGGTCTACAATGAGCAGTTCTTC. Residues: CASSPPPVYNEQFF.

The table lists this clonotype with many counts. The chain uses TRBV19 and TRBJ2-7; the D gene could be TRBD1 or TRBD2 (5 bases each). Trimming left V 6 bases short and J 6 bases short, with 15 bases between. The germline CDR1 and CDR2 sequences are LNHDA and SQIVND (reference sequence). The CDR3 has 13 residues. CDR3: CASRPGAVGEQYF. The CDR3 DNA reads TGTGCCAGTAGGCCCGGGGCAGTGGGCGAGCAGTACTTC.

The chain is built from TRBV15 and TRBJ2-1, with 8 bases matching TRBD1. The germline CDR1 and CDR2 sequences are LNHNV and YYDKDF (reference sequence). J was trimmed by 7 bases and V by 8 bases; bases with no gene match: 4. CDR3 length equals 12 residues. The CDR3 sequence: CATRTGPNEQFF. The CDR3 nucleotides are TGTGCCACCCGGACAGGGCCGAATGAGCAGTTCTTC.

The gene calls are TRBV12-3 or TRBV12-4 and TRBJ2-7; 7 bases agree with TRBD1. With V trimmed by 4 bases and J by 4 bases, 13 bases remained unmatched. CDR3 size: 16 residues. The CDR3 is CASSYGRQGVGYEQYF. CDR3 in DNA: TGTGCCAGCAGTTACGGCAGACAGGGAGTGGGGTACGAGCAGTACTTC.

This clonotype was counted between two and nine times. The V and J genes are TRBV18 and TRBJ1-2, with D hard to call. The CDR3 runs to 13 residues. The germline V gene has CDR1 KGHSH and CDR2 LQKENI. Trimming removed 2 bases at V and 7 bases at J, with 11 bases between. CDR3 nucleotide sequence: TGTGCCAGCTCACCAGGTCCCAGCACTGGCTACACCTTC. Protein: CASSPGPSTGYTF.

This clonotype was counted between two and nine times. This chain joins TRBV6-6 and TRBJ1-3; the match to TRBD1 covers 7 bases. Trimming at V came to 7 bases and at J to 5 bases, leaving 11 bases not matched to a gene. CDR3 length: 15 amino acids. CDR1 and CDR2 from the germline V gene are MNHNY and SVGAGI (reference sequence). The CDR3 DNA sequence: TGTGCCAGCATTGACTTGGACAGGCCCAGAAACACCATATATTTT. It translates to CASIDLDRPRNTIYF.

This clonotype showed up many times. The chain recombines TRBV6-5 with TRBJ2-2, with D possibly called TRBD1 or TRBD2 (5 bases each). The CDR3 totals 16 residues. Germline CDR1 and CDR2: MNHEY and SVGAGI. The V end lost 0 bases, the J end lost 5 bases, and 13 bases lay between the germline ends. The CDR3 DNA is TGTGCCAGCAGTTACTCGAAACGGGGCGGAACCGGGGAGCTGTTTTTT. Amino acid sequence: CASSYSKRGGTGELFF.

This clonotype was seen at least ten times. CDR3 DNA: TGTGCCAGCTCACCGGCCGGCTCCTGGAGGGAGCAGTACTTC. Amino acids: CASSPAGSWREQYF. The genes are TRBV18 and TRBJ2-7; D may be TRBD2 (5 bases). Per germline, CDR1 KGHSH and CDR2 LQKENI. Trimming left V 3 bases short and J 7 bases short, with 16 bases between. There are 14 residues in the CDR3.

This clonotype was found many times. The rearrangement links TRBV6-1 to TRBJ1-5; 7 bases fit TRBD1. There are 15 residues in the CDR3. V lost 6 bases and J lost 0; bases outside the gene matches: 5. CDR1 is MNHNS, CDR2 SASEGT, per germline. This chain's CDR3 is CASSPTGHSNQPQHF. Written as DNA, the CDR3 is TGTGCCAGCAGCCCGACAGGGCATAGCAATCAGCCCCAGCATTTT.

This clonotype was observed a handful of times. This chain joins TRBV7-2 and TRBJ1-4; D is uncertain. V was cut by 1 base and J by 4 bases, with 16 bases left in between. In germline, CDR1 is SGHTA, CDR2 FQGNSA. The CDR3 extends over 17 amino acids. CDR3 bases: TGTGCCAGCAGCTTAGAGGTTATTGGGCCGTTTAATGAAAAACTGTTTTTT. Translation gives CASSLEVIGPFNEKLFF.

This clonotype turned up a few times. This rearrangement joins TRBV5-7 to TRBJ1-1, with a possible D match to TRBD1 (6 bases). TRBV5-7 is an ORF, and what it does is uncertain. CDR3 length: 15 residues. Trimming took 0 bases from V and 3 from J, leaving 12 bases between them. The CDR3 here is CASSLAPGADTEAFF. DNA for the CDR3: TGTGCCAGCAGCTTGGCCCCAGGGGCGGACACTGAAGCTTTCTTT.

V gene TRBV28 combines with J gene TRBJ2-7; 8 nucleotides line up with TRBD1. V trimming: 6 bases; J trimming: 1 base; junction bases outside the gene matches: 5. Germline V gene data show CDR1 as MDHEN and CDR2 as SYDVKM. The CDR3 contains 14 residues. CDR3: CASRTGEYSYEQYF. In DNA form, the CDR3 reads TGTGCCAGCAGGACAGGGGAATATTCCTACGAGCAGTACTTC.

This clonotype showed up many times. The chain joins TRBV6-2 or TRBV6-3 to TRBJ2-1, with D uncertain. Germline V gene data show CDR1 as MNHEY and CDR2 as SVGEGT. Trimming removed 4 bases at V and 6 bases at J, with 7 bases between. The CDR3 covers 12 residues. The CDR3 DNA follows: TGTGCCAGCAGTTTCCCTTCCAATGAGCAGTTCTTC. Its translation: CASSFPSNEQFF.

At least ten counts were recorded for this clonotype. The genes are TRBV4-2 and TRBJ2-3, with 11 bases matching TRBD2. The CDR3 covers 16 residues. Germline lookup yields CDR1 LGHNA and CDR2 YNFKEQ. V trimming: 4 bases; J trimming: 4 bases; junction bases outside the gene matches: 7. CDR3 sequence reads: CASSPTSGNHPDTQYF. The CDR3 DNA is TGTGCCAGCAGCCCGACTAGCGGGAATCACCCAGATACGCAGTATTTT.

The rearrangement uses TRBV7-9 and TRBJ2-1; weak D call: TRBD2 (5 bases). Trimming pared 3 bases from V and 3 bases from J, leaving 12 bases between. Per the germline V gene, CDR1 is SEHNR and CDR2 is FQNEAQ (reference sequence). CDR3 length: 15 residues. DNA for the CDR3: TGTGCCAGCAGCTTTAGGGAGAGCTTCTACAATGAGCAGTTCTTC. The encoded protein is CASSFRESFYNEQFF.

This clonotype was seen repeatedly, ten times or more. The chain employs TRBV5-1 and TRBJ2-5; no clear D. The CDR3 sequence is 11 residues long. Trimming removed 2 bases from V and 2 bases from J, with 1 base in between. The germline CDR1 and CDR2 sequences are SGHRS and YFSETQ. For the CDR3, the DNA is TGCGCCAGCAGCTTACAAGAGACCCAGTACTTC. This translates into CASSLQETQYF.

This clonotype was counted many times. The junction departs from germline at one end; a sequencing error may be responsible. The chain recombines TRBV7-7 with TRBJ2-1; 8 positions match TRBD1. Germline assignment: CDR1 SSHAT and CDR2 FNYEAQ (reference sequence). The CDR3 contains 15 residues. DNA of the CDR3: TGTGCTAGCAGCCCAAGACAGGGGCCTGGCTATGAGCAGTTCTTC. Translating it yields CASSPRQGPGYEQFF.

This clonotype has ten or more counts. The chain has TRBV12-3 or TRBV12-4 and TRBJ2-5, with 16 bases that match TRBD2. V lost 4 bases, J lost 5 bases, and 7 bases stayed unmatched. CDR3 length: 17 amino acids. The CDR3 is CASSSQGLAGGPETQYF. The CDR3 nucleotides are TGTGCCAGCAGTTCGCAGGGACTAGCGGGAGGGCCGGAGACCCAGTACTTC.

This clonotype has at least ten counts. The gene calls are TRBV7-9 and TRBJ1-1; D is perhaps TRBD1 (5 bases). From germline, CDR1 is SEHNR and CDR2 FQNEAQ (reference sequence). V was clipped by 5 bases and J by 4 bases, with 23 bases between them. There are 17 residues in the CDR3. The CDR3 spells CASSPPQWGSQSTEAFF. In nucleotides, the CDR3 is TGTGCCAGCAGCCCGCCCCAGTGGGGCAGCCAGAGCACTGAAGCTTTCTTT.

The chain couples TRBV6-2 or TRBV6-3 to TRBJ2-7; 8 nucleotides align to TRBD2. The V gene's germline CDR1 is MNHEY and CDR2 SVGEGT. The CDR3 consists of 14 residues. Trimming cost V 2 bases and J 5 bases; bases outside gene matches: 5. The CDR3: CASSYRAGVHEQYF. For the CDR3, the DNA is TGTGCCAGCAGTTACCGAGCGGGAGTCCACGAGCAGTACTTC.